This TCR beta chain stems from a study of a mutant IDH1 vaccine in newly diagnosed glioma. At the level of the study: Commencement of vaccination occurred 4-6 weeks following radiotherapy alone, or concurrently with temozolomide cycles. Earlier treatment was radiotherapy, temozolomide, or both, with most getting both. Study outcomes and limitations: Variations in leading peripheral T cell clonotypes appeared to have no connection with pseudoprogression.

V trimming: 3 bases; J trimming: 0 bases; junction bases outside the gene matches: 9. The CDR3 covers 19 residues. Germline CDR1 and CDR2: PRHDT and FYEKMQ (reference sequence). Assay: immunoSEQ multiplex PCR; the TCRdb copy retains only in-frame clones and omits some. The sample has some 70,000 clones, under 90% seen once. Regarding time point: week 23, last vaccination. A single vaccine dose contained 300 ug of mutant IDH1 20-mer peptide, and topical imiquimod was used with it. Turning to this clone: What it binds is unknown.

The source was PBMCs, collected from a glioma patient whose treatment included an IDH1 peptide vaccine. J is TRBJ2-3 and V is TRBV13; 13 nucleotides line up with TRBD2. The sequence was obtained from a man between 18 and 29 years old with glioma. As DNA, the CDR3 is TGTGCCAGCAGCTTCTACGGGACTAGCGGGGCTCCTAGCACAGATACGCAGTATTTT. This encodes CASSFYGTSGAPSTDTQYF.